The TCR beta chain described here comes from a study of T cells in Graves' hyperthyroidism and ophthalmopathy. This clonotype appeared many times. Its antigen is as yet unknown. Amplified regions were TCR beta CDR3 sequences from RNA transcripts. Using the HTBI primer set, a first-round RT-PCR was run on the TCR CDR3. TCRdb reprocessed the multiplex PCR reads via MiXCR and lists one record per CDR3 protein. The data show 500,000 to 650,000 distinct CDR3 sequences, with over 15% seen just once and around 17% held by the top ten. Whole-study findings and limits: In blood, most of the thyroid clonotypes expanded above 0.001 were also present.

V lost 0 bases and J lost 9; bases outside the gene matches: 7. CDR1 and CDR2 from the germline V gene are SNHLY and FYNNEI. The CDR3 is 14 residues long. Ophthalmopathy in the patients scored at least 3 on Clinical Activity Score and at least 4 on NOSPECS grade, lasting under 3 months. Those patients with uncontrolled infection, other autoimmune disease, pregnancy or lactation were excluded. The chain employs TRBV2 and TRBJ1-1, with 7 bases identical to TRBD1. The TCR originated in a woman younger than 30 with Graves' ophthalmopathy. Sequencing input: blood. CDR3 protein: CASSEAWGQSQAFF. The CDR3 bases are TGTGCCAGCAGTGAAGCCTGGGGACAGAGCCAAGCTTTCTTT.